This TCR beta chain was identified during a study of CD8+ T cells in alopecia areata. This clone was detected only a few times. Germline assignment: CDR1 LNHDA and CDR2 SQIVND (reference sequence). CDR3 length: 13 amino acids. Losses at the gene ends were 3 bases for V and 10 bases for J; bases not matched to a gene: 4. The sequencing template was cDNA reverse transcribed from extracted RNA. TCRdb keeps only in-frame clones here, not all; method: immunoSEQ multiplex PCR. The sample carries about 140,000 clones, around 49% recorded once. The sequencing here drew on CD4+ T cells sorted from blood, taken at week 0. The receptor was isolated from a human donor with alopecia areata. The chain combines TRBV19 with TRBJ2-1; TRBD2 agrees at 9 bases. CDR3 sequence reads: CASSMLAGFEQFF. Written as DNA, the CDR3 is TGTGCCAGTAGTATGCTAGCGGGGTTCGAGCAGTTCTTC.